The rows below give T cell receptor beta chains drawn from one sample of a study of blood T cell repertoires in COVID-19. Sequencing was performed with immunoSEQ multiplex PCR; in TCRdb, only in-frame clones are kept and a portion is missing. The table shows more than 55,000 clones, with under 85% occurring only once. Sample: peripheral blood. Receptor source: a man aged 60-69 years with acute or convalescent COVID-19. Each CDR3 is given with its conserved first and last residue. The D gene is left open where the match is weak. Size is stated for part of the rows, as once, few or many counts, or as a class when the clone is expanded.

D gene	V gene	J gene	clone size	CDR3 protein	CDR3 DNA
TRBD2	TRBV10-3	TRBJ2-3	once	CAISDWTSGVDTQYF	TGTGCCATCAGTGATTGGACTAGCGGGGTGGATACGCAGTATTTT
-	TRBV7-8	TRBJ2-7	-	CASSLGGGYEQYF	TGTGCCAGCAGCTTAGGAGGTGGTTACGAGCAGTACTTC
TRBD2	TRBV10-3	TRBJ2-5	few	CAISEPPGLAARRQETQYF	TGTGCCATCAGTGAGCCCCCGGGACTAGCGGCAAGAAGGCAAGAGACCCAGTACTTC
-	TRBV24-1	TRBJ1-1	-	CATRARTNTEAFF	TGTGCCACCAGGGCCCGGACTAACACTGAAGCTTTCTTT
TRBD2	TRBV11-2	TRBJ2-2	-	CASSLDLPGGTGELFF	TGTGCCAGCAGCTTAGATCTACCGGGGGGAACCGGGGAGCTGTTTTTT
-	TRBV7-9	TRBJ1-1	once	CASSLWGGTEAFF	TGTGCCAGCAGCTTATGGGGGGGCACTGAAGCTTTCTTT
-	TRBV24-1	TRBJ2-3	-	CATAGRDTPSGNTDTQYF	TGTGCCACCGCTGGCCGGGACACCCCCTCTGGGAACACAGATACGCAGTATTTT
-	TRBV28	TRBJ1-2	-	CASSLTGMFIGYTF	TGTGCCAGCAGCCTGACGGGGATGTTCATTGGCTACACCTTC
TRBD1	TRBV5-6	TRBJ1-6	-	CASSLGTVPPGTLHF	TGTGCCAGCAGCCTAGGGACAGTACCTCCCGGGACCCTCCACTTT
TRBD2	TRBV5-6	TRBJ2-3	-	CASSSVLYTSGVGDTQYF	TGTGCCAGCAGCTCTGTACTCTATACTAGCGGGGTGGGAGATACGCAGTATTTT
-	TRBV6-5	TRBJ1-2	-	CASSGGGPLGMRYTF	TGTGCCAGCTCCGGGGGGGGCCCTTTGGGTATGAGGTACACCTTC
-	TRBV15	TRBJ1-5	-	CATSLGGNQPQHF	TGTGCCACCAGCCTTGGAGGCAATCAGCCCCAGCATTTT
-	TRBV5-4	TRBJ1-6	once	CASSVNQGSLAYNSPLHF	TGTGCCAGCAGCGTCAATCAGGGATCCCTCGCCTATAATTCACCCCTCCACTTT
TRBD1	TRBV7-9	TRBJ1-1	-	CASSSGQGEAFF	TGTGCCAGCAGCTCAGGACAGGGAGAAGCTTTCTTT
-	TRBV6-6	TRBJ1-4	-	CASTPRVKVEKLFF	TGTGCCAGCACCCCCAGGGTTAAGGTTGAAAAACTGTTTTTT
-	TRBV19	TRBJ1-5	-	CASSKKPDQPQHF	TGTGCCAGTAGTAAAAAGCCTGATCAGCCCCAGCATTTT
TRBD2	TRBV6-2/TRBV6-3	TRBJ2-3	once	CASSDQAGGTDTQYF	TGTGCCAGCAGTGACCAAGCGGGGGGCACAGATACGCAGTATTTT
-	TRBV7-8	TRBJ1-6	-	CASSLAGTQLHSPLHF	TGTGCCAGCAGCTTAGCCGGGACTCAGTTACATTCACCCCTCCACTTT
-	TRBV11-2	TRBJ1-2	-	CASSLGANYGYTF	TGTGCCAGCAGCTTGGGGGCGAACTATGGCTACACCTTC
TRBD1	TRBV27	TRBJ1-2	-	CASSQDRGGNGYTF	TGTGCCAGCAGTCAGGACAGGGGGGGGAATGGCTACACCTTC
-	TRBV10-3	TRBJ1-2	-	CAISGQAANYGYTF	TGTGCCATCAGTGGACAGGCCGCTAACTATGGCTACACCTTC
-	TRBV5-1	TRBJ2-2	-	CASRPGSANTGELFF	TGCGCCAGCCGGCCCGGGTCGGCGAACACCGGGGAGCTGTTTTTT
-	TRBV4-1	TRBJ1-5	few	CASSQGLLGYYSNQPQHF	TGCGCCAGCAGCCAAGGACTCCTCGGGTACTATAGCAATCAGCCCCAGCATTTT
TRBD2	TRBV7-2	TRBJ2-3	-	CASSPRGRGITDTQYF	TGTGCCAGCAGCCCCCGCGGGCGGGGGATCACAGATACGCAGTATTTT
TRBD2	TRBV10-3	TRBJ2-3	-	CAISETSGGADTQYF	TGTGCCATCAGTGAGACGAGCGGGGGGGCAGATACGCAGTATTTT
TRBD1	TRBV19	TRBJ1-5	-	CASSLTGQGFQPQHF	TGTGCCAGTAGTCTGACGGGACAGGGGTTCCAGCCCCAGCATTTT
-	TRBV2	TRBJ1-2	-	CASRDRTDSAKGYTF	TGTGCCAGCAGAGATAGGACAGACTCGGCCAAGGGCTACACCTTC
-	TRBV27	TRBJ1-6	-	CASRITLDSPLHF	TGTGCCAGCAGGATAACATTGGATTCACCCCTCCACTTT
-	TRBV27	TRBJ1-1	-	CASGGRSKAFF	TGTGCCAGCGGAGGTCGGAGTAAAGCTTTCTTT
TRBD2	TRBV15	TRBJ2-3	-	CATSESSGGVTDTQYF	TGTGCCACCAGCGAAAGTAGCGGGGGGGTTACAGATACGCAGTATTTT
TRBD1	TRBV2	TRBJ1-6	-	CASMQDRTNSPLHF	TGTGCCAGCATGCAGGACAGGACCAATTCACCCCTCCACTTT
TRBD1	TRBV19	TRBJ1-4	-	CASNPPRGQGGEKLFF	TGTGCCAGTAACCCTCCCCGCGGACAGGGGGGTGAAAAACTGTTTTTT
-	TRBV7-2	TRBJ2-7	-	CASSPVSRRPYEQYF	TGTGCCAGCAGCCCGGTGTCTCGTCGCCCCTACGAGCAGTACTTC
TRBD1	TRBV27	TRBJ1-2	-	CASSLRGDRADYGYTF	TGTGCCAGCAGTCTACGAGGTGACAGGGCAGACTATGGCTACACCTTC
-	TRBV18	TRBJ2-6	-	CASSPQVPGAPGANVLTF	TGTGCCAGCTCACCACAAGTTCCAGGGGCGCCGGGGGCCAACGTCCTGACTTTC
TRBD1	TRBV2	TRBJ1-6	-	CASSARGWINSPLHF	TGTGCCAGCAGTGCCAGGGGGTGGATTAATTCACCCCTCCACTTT
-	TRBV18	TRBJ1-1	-	CASSPDQGLNTEAFF	TGTGCCAGCTCACCAGATCAGGGCCTGAACACTGAAGCTTTCTTT
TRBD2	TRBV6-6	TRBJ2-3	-	CASSYSGGTSTDTQYF	TGTGCCAGCAGTTATAGCGGGGGGACTAGCACAGATACGCAGTATTTT
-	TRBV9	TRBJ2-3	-	CASSVGGFVSTDTQYF	TGTGCCAGCAGCGTAGGAGGGTTCGTAAGCACAGATACGCAGTATTTT
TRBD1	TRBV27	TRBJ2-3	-	CATGPGTGERTDTQYF	TGTGCCACCGGTCCCGGGACAGGGGAGAGGACAGATACGCAGTATTTT
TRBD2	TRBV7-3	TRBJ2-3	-	CASSPLFSGADTDTQYF	TGTGCCAGCAGCCCGCTGTTCAGCGGGGCGGACACAGATACGCAGTATTTT
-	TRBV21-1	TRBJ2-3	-	CASSLHRDRASTDTQYF	TGTGCCAGCAGCTTACACCGGGACAGGGCTAGCACAGATACGCAGTATTTT
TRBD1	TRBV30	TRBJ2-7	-	CAWTLRQQGIKDEQYF	TGTGCCTGGACTCTGCGCCAACAGGGGATAAAGGACGAGCAGTACTTC
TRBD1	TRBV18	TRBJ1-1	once	CASSRDSLNTEAFF	TGTGCCAGCTCCCGGGACAGCCTGAACACTGAAGCTTTCTTT